This T cell receptor beta chain emerged from a study of T-cell memory formation after mild COVID-19. TCRdb independently ran MiXCR on the 5' RACE reads; one entry per CDR3 protein. In the table there are 430,000 or so distinct CDR3 sequences, around a quarter of which are singletons. In germline, CDR1 is DFQATT, CDR2 SNEGSKA (reference sequence). The V segment lost 3 bases and the J segment 4 bases; nucleotides outside the gene matches: 13. The CDR3 extends over 16 amino acids. The chain carries TRBV20-1 and TRBJ2-3, with 7 positions matching TRBD1. The TCR comes from an adult woman who had mild COVID-19 (a few samples of this study predate the infection). Cell type and time point are not known. Sequences were obtained from PBMCs or a T cell subset sorted from them (not recorded which). CDR3 amino acids: CSASRVRQGVSDTQYF. The CDR3 DNA reads as TGCAGTGCTAGCCGCGTCAGGCAGGGGGTCTCAGATACGCAGTATTTT.